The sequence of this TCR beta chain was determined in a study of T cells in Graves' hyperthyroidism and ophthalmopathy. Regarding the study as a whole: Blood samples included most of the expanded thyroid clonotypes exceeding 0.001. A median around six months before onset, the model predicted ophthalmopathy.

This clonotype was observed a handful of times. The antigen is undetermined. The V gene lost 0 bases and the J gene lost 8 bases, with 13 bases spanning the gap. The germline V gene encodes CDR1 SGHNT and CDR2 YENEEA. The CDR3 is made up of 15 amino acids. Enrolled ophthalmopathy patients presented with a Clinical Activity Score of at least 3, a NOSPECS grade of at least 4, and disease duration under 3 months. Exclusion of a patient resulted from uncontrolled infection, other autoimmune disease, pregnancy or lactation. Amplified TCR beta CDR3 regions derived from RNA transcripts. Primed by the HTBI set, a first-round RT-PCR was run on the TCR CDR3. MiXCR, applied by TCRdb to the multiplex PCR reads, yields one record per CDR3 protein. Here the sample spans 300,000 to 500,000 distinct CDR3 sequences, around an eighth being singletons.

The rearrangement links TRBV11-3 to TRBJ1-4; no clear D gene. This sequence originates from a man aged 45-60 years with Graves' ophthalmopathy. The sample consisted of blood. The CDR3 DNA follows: TGTGCCAGCAGCTTAGATTTCGGACTTGGGGAAAAACTGTTTTTT. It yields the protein CASSLDFGLGEKLFF.